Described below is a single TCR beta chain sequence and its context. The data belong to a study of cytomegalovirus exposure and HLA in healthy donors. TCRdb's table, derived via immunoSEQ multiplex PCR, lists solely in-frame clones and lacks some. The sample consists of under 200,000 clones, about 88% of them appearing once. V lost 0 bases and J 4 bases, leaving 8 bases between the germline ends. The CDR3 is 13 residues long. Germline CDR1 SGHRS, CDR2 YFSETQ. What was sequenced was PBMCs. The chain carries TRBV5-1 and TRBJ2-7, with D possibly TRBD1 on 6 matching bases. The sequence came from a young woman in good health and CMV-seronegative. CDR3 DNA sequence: TGCGCCAGCAGCTTGGACAGGGAGTACGAGCAGTACTTC. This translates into CASSLDREYEQYF. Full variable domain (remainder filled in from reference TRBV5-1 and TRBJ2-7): KAGVTQTPRYLIKTRGQQVTLSCSPISGHRSVSWYQQTPGQGLQFLFEYFSETQRNKGNFPGRFSGRQFSNSRSEMNVSTLELGDSALYLCASSLDREYEQYFGPGTRLTVT.